This is a list of T cell receptor beta chains from one sample in a study of blood T cell repertoires in COVID-19. Data came from immunoSEQ multiplex PCR; TCRdb stores just in-frame clones and leaves some out. The table records about 190,000 clones, around 90% of them present only once. The sample was peripheral blood. All receptors come from a human donor in a cohort sampled during active COVID-19. CDR3s include the opening cysteine and the closing phenylalanine or tryptophan. A D gene is named only where the DNA matches it firmly. Only some rows state a clone size, as once, few, many or a class for expanded clones.

v_gene: TRBV5-1; abundance: NA; d_gene: TRBD1; j_gene: TRBJ1-4; CDR3nt: TGCGCCAGCGCTTTCGGACAGGGGAGCGAAAAACTGTTTTTT; CDR3aa: CASAFGQGSEKLFF
v_gene: TRBV7-7; abundance: NA; d_gene: NA; j_gene: TRBJ2-3; CDR3nt: TGTGCCAGCAGCCCGGCCGGGAGCGGAGATACGCAGTATTTT; CDR3aa: CASSPAGSGDTQYF
v_gene: TRBV3-1/TRBV3-2; abundance: few; d_gene: NA; j_gene: TRBJ2-7; CDR3nt: TGTGCCAGCAGCCAAGAGGCTCTGGACGAGCAGTACTTC; CDR3aa: CASSQEALDEQYF
v_gene: TRBV4-3; abundance: once; d_gene: TRBD1; j_gene: TRBJ2-7; CDR3nt: TGCGCCAGCAGCCTAACACAGGGGGCAGACGAGCAGTACTTC; CDR3aa: CASSLTQGADEQYF
v_gene: TRBV14; abundance: NA; d_gene: NA; j_gene: TRBJ2-3; CDR3nt: TGTGCCAGCAGCCAAGACCAGGGCGGACCAGATACGCAGTATTTT; CDR3aa: CASSQDQGGPDTQYF
v_gene: TRBV2; abundance: NA; d_gene: NA; j_gene: TRBJ2-7; CDR3nt: TGTGCCAGCAGTCTTGACAGGACCTACGAGCAGTACTTC; CDR3aa: CASSLDRTYEQYF
v_gene: TRBV27; abundance: NA; d_gene: TRBD1; j_gene: TRBJ2-2; CDR3nt: TGTGCCAGCAGTTTAGGAGCAGGGGGCGCGGACGGGGAGCTGTTTTTT; CDR3aa: CASSLGAGGADGELFF
v_gene: TRBV9; abundance: NA; d_gene: NA; j_gene: TRBJ2-3; CDR3nt: TGTGCCAGCAGTTACGGGGGGCTTAGCACAGATACGCAGTATTTT; CDR3aa: CASSYGGLSTDTQYF
v_gene: TRBV18; abundance: once; d_gene: NA; j_gene: TRBJ1-5; CDR3nt: TGTGCCAGCTCACCGGAGGAGGGTCGACAGCCCCAGCATTTT; CDR3aa: CASSPEEGRQPQHF
v_gene: TRBV4-2; abundance: NA; d_gene: NA; j_gene: TRBJ2-7; CDR3nt: TGTGCCAGCAGCCAAGAGGAGGGGTACAGCTCCTACGAGCAGTACTTC; CDR3aa: CASSQEEGYSSYEQYF
v_gene: TRBV27; abundance: NA; d_gene: TRBD2; j_gene: TRBJ2-1; CDR3nt: TGTGCCAGCAGGCCTAGCGGGTCGGACGATGAGCAGTTCTTC; CDR3aa: CASRPSGSDDEQFF
v_gene: TRBV28; abundance: NA; d_gene: NA; j_gene: TRBJ2-7; CDR3nt: TGTGCCAGCAGTCCGGGAGCTTTCAACGAGCAGTACTTC; CDR3aa: CASSPGAFNEQYF
v_gene: TRBV19; abundance: NA; d_gene: TRBD2; j_gene: TRBJ2-1; CDR3nt: TGTGCCAGTAGTGGCGGAACTAGCGGGAGCCACAATGAGCAGTTCTTC; CDR3aa: CASSGGTSGSHNEQFF
v_gene: TRBV12-3/TRBV12-4; abundance: NA; d_gene: NA; j_gene: TRBJ1-5; CDR3nt: TGTGCCAGCAGTCGGCGGGGGAATCAGCCCCAGCATTTT; CDR3aa: CASSRRGNQPQHF
v_gene: TRBV5-1; abundance: once; d_gene: TRBD1; j_gene: TRBJ2-5; CDR3nt: TGCGCCAGCAGCTCGACAGGGGGCCGGGAGACCCAGTACTTC; CDR3aa: CASSSTGGRETQYF
v_gene: TRBV7-9; abundance: NA; d_gene: TRBD1; j_gene: TRBJ1-4; CDR3nt: TGTGCCAGCAGCCCGTCAGGGGGGACAGGCCGAAAACTGTTTTTT; CDR3aa: CASSPSGGTGRKLFF
v_gene: TRBV27; abundance: NA; d_gene: TRBD1; j_gene: TRBJ2-7; CDR3nt: TGTGCCAGCACCCTATCATCGACAGGGACCTACGAGCAGTACTTC; CDR3aa: CASTLSSTGTYEQYF
v_gene: TRBV20-1; abundance: once; d_gene: TRBD1; j_gene: TRBJ1-1; CDR3nt: TGCAGTGCTAAGAGGGGGCGCGTGGCTTTCTTT; CDR3aa: CSAKRGRVAFF
v_gene: TRBV5-1; abundance: few; d_gene: NA; j_gene: TRBJ1-6; CDR3nt: TGCGCCAGCAGCTTGGAATCAGGGGTTAATTCACCCCTCCACTTT; CDR3aa: CASSLESGVNSPLHF
v_gene: TRBV9; abundance: NA; d_gene: TRBD1; j_gene: TRBJ1-6; CDR3nt: TGTGCCAGCAGCGTTCGGACAGGGGATAATTCACCCCTCCACTTT; CDR3aa: CASSVRTGDNSPLHF
v_gene: TRBV19; abundance: few; d_gene: TRBD1; j_gene: TRBJ1-4; CDR3nt: TGTGCCAGTAGTACCTGGACAGGGCCAAATGAAAAACTGTTTTTT; CDR3aa: CASSTWTGPNEKLFF
v_gene: TRBV7-6; abundance: few; d_gene: NA; j_gene: TRBJ2-7; CDR3nt: TGTGCCAGCAGCTTAGAGGGTTCGGGGGAGGTTTACGAGCAGTACTTC; CDR3aa: CASSLEGSGEVYEQYF
v_gene: TRBV7-9; abundance: NA; d_gene: TRBD1; j_gene: TRBJ1-4; CDR3nt: TGTGCCAGCAGCTTAAGACAGGGGAACGAAAAACTGTTTTTT; CDR3aa: CASSLRQGNEKLFF
v_gene: TRBV29-1; abundance: NA; d_gene: TRBD2; j_gene: TRBJ2-5; CDR3nt: TGCAGCGTTTCTCCTGGACTAGCGGGCCTAGGGGAGACCCAGTACTTC; CDR3aa: CSVSPGLAGLGETQYF
v_gene: TRBV28; abundance: NA; d_gene: NA; j_gene: TRBJ2-5; CDR3nt: TGTGCCAGCAGTCGTGGGGGAGGGGGAGAGACCCAGTACTTC; CDR3aa: CASSRGGGGETQYF
v_gene: TRBV4-1; abundance: once; d_gene: NA; j_gene: TRBJ1-3; CDR3nt: TGCGCCAGCAGCCTCCTGCCCCCAGGGACTGGAAACACCATATATTTT; CDR3aa: CASSLLPPGTGNTIYF
v_gene: TRBV11-2; abundance: NA; d_gene: NA; j_gene: TRBJ2-7; CDR3nt: TGTGCCAGCAGCCCAGGACGCTACACGGGGGAGCAGTACTTC; CDR3aa: CASSPGRYTGEQYF
v_gene: TRBV5-1; abundance: NA; d_gene: TRBD2; j_gene: TRBJ2-1; CDR3nt: TGCGCCAGCAGCTTGCTAGCGGGGCTATACAATGAGCAGTTCTTC; CDR3aa: CASSLLAGLYNEQFF
v_gene: TRBV29-1; abundance: NA; d_gene: TRBD2; j_gene: TRBJ2-7; CDR3nt: TGCAGCGTTGCCCGGGCGGGGGTTGGCTACGAGCAGTACTTC; CDR3aa: CSVARAGVGYEQYF